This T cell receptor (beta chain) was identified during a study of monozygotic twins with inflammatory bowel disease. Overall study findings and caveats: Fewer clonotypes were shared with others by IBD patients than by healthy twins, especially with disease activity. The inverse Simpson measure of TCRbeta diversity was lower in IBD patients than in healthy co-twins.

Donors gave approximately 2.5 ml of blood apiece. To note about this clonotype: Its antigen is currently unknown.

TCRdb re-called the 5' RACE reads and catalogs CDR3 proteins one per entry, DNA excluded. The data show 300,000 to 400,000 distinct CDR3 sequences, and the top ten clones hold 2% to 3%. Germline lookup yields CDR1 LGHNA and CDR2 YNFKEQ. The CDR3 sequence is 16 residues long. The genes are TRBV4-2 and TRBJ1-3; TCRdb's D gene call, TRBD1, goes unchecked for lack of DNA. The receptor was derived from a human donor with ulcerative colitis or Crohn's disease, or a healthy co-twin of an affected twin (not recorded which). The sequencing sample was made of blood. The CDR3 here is CASSQDPGARGNTIYF.